This T cell receptor (beta chain) was observed in a study of T cells in Graves' hyperthyroidism and ophthalmopathy. Study-wide context: The blood sample was taken at first diagnosis, before treatment began.

Amplification of TCR beta CDR3 regions used RNA as the template. HTBI primers drove first-round RT-PCR of the TCR CDR3. MiXCR was run by TCRdb on the multiplex PCR reads, yielding one entry per CDR3 protein. In the table there are roughly 420,000 distinct CDR3 sequences, 15% to 18% of which are singletons. This CDR3 spans 13 amino acids. Germline V gene sequence: CDR1 SGHAT, CDR2 FQNNGV. Trimming shortened V by 5 bases and J by 6 bases, and 13 bases separated the two germline ends. In the case of this clonotype: This may be a read error, as it is one base from a much larger clone.

The origin of this receptor is a woman younger than 30 with Graves' hyperthyroidism. The sequenced sample consisted of blood. The chain employs TRBV11-2 and TRBJ1-2, with a weak D call TRBD1 (5 bases). The CDR3 sequence: CASSPVGVDGYTF. Here the CDR3 DNA reads TGTGCCAGCAGCCCGGTAGGGGTGGATGGCTACACCTTC. Complete variable domain (other parts from reference TRBV11-2 and TRBJ1-2): EAGVAQSPRYKIIEKRQSVAFWCNPISGHATLYWYQQILGQGPKLLIQFQNNGVVDDSQLPKDRFSAERLKGVDSTLKIQPAKLEDSAVYLCASSPVGVDGYTFGSGTRLTVV.